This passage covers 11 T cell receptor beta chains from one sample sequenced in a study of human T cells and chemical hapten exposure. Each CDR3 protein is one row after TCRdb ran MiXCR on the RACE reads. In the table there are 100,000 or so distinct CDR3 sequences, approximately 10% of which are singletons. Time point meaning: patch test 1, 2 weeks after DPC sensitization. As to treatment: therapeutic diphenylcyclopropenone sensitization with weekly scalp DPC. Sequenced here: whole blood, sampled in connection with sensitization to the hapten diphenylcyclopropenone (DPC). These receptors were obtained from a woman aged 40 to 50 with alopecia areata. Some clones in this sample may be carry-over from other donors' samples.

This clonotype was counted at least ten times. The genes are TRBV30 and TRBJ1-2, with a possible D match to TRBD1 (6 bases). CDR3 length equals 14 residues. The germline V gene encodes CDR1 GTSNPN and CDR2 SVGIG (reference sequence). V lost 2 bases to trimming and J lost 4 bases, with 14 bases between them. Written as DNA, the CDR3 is TGTGCCTGGAGTTACGGACAGTCTACCTATGGCTACACCTTC. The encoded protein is CAWSYGQSTYGYTF.

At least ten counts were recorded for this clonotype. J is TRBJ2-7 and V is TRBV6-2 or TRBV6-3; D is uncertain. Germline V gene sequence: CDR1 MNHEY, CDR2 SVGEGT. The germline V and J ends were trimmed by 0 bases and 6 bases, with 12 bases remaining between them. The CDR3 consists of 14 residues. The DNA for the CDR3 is TGTGCCAGCAGTTACTCAAGTGTGGGTGGCGAGCAGTACTTC. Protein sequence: CASSYSSVGGEQYF.

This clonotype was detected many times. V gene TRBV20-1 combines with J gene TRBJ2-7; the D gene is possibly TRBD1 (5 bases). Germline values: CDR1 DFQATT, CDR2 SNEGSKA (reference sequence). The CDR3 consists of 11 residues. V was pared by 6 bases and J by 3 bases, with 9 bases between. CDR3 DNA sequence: TGCAGTGCCCCCCAGGGCTACGAGCAGTACTTC. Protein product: CSAPQGYEQYF.

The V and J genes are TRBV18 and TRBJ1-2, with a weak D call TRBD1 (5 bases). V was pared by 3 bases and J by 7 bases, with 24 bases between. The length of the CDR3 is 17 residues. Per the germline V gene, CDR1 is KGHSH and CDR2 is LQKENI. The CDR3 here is CASSPAGTDAFLGGYTF. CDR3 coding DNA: TGTGCCAGCTCACCGGCCGGGACGGACGCCTTTTTGGGTGGCTACACCTTC.

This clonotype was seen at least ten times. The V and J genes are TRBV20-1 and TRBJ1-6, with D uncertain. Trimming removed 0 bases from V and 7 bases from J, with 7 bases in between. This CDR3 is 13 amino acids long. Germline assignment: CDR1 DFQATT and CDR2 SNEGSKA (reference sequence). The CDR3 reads CSARDPPNSPLHF. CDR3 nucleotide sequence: TGCAGTGCTAGAGATCCCCCCAATTCACCCCTCCACTTT.

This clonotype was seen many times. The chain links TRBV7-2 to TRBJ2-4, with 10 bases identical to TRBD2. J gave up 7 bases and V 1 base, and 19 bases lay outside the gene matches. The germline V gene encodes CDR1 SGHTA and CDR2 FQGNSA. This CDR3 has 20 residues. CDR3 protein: CASSLGRAGTSASSGNIQYF. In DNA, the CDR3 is TGTGCCAGCAGCTTAGGAAGGGCCGGGACTAGCGCCTCTTCGGGGAACATTCAGTACTTC.

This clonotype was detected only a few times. The DNA of the CDR3 is TGTGCCAGCAGCTTGGGGACAGGCCCGTTCTACGAGCAGTACTTC. Protein product: CASSLGTGPFYEQYF. The chain combines TRBV7-6 with TRBJ2-7, with TRBD1 matching over 8 bases. From germline, CDR1 is SGHVS and CDR2 FNYEAQ. CDR3 length: 15 residues. V was pared by 3 bases and J by 3 bases, with 7 bases of the junction left unmatched.

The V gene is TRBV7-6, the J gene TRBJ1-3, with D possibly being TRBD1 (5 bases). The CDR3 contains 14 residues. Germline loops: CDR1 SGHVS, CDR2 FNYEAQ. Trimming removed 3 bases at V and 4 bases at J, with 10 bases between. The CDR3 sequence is CASSFGTGGNTIYF. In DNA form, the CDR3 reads TGTGCCAGCAGCTTCGGGACGGGCGGAAACACCATATATTTT.

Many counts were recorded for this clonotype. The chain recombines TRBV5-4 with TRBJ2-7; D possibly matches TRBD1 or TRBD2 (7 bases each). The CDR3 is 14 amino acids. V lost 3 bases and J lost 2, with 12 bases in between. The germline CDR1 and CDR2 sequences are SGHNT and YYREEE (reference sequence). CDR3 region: CASSSPGGAYEQYF. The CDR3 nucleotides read TGTGCCAGCAGCTCCCCAGGGGGGGCCTACGAGCAGTACTTC.

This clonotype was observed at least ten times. The CDR3 reads CASSTSGTGDEKLFF. In nucleotides, the CDR3 is TGTGCCAGTAGTACCTCCGGGACAGGGGACGAAAAACTGTTTTTT. The gene calls are TRBV19 and TRBJ1-4; TRBD1 aligns across 10 bases. This CDR3 region has 15 residues. Germline loops: CDR1 LNHDA, CDR2 SQIVND (reference sequence). With V trimmed by 4 bases and J by 8 bases, 7 bases remained unmatched.

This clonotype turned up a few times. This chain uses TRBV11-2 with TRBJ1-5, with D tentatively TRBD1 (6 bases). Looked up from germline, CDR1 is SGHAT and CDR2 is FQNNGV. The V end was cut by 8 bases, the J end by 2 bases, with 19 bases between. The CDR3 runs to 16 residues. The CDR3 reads CASRPGGAFRNQPQHF. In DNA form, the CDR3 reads TGTGCCAGCCGCCCGGGGGGGGCCTTTCGCAATCAGCCCCAGCATTTT.